This T cell receptor beta chain is drawn from a study of blood T cell repertoires in COVID-19. Method: immunoSEQ multiplex PCR; TCRdb's copy keeps in-frame clones and lacks some. This table holds 200,000 to 250,000 clones, over 75% found once. The V gene's germline CDR1 is MNHEY and CDR2 SVGEGT. Unmatched junction bases numbered 5, after V lost 7 bases and J lost 2 bases. The CDR3 length is 16 residues. The chain is built from TRBV6-2 or TRBV6-3 and TRBJ2-2; 12 nucleotides match TRBD2. This receptor was taken from a man in his forties or fifties with COVID-19, enrolled during active disease. Material for sequencing was peripheral blood. The CDR3 nucleotides read TGTGCCAGCACCCCACTAGCGGGGGGAAACACCGGGGAGCTGTTTTTT. It specifies CASTPLAGGNTGELFF.